The clone carrying this T cell receptor beta chain showed up many times. Its antigen is undetermined. The data were taken from a study of blood T cells in healthy people across ages. Study-level results: TCR beta diversity, measured per million T cells, fell in a roughly linear way with age. With naive T cell percentage, TCR beta diversity showed a strong correlation.

The V gene's germline CDR1 is SGHTA and CDR2 FQGTGA. The junction had 4 bases not matched to a gene; V was cut back by 1 base and J by 4 bases. This CDR3 contains 15 residues. A second PCR, run for roughly 7 to 11 cycles, used a sample-barcoded 5' primer plus a J-beta primer mix. MiXCR, run by TCRdb on the 5' RACE reads, gives a single entry per CDR3 protein. The repertoire has more than 800,000 distinct CDR3 sequences, under 55% of them found once; the top ten carry approximately 17%. This chain joins TRBV7-3 and TRBJ2-1; 7 bases agree with TRBD2. The sample consisted of blood. This TCR derives from a woman in her sixties in good health. The CDR3 region is CASSLSLADYNEQFF. The CDR3 bases are TGTGCCAGCAGCTTAAGTCTAGCGGATTACAATGAGCAGTTCTTC.